These 25 T cell receptor beta chains came from one sample sequenced in a study of blood T cells in healthy people across ages. Using a J-beta primer mix together with a sample-barcoded 5' primer, a second PCR was run for roughly 7 to 11 cycles. TCRdb re-derived calls from the 5' RACE reads in MiXCR, one entry per CDR3 protein. The sample shows around 800,000 distinct CDR3 sequences, roughly 26% of them seen only once. The same sample was also used in a study of T cells of mothers and their children.

Material for sequencing was blood. These receptors were taken from a boy between 10 and 17 years old in good health.

The gene calls are TRBV2 and TRBJ2-5; 7 nucleotides match TRBD2. The CDR3 totals 12 residues. The germline CDR1 and CDR2 sequences are SNHLY and FYNNEI. J was trimmed by 3 bases and V by 10 bases; bases with no gene match: 5. CDR3 sequence reads: CATKAGKETQYF. CDR3 sequence (DNA): TGTGCCACCAAAGCGGGGAAAGAGACCCAGTACTTC.

The rearrangement links TRBV4-1 to TRBJ1-3; no firm D call. The CDR3 totals 15 residues. Germline V gene data show CDR1 as MGHRA and CDR2 as YSYEKL. V lost 4 bases and J lost 2, with 12 bases in between. CDR3 amino acids: CASSPEVGTGNTIYF. For the CDR3, the DNA is TGCGCCAGCAGCCCCGAGGTGGGTACTGGAAACACCATATATTTT.

V usage is TRBV29-1 and J usage is TRBJ1-4; D is undetermined. This CDR3 comprises 15 residues. V was trimmed by 0 bases and J by 2 bases, leaving 10 bases between them. Germline V lookup: CDR1 SQVTM, CDR2 ANQGSEA. The CDR3 coding sequence is TGCAGCGTTGAAGATGGCGGGAGGACTAATGAAAAACTGTTTTTT. Protein product: CSVEDGGRTNEKLFF.

V gene TRBV2 combines with J gene TRBJ2-2, with 7 bases that match TRBD1. Germline CDR1 is SNHLY and CDR2 is FYNNEI. The junction had 3 bases not matched to a gene; V was cut back by 7 bases and J by 1 base. This CDR3 region has 14 residues. CDR3 residues: CASTGTENTGELFF. In nucleotides, the CDR3 is TGTGCCAGCACCGGGACAGAGAACACCGGGGAGCTGTTTTTT.

This clonotype was seen only a few times. This chain uses TRBV3-1 with TRBJ2-5; TRBD2 matches 8 bases. The CDR3 runs 15 residues. Trimming cost V 0 bases and J 3 bases; bases outside gene matches: 3. Germline V gives CDR1 LGHDT, CDR2 YNNKEL (reference sequence). The CDR3 coding sequence is TGTGCCAGCAGCCAAGATCTACTAGCGGAAGAGACCCAGTACTTC. It encodes CASSQDLLAEETQYF.

The chain is built from TRBV6-1 and TRBJ2-3; 10 bases match TRBD1. The CDR3 is made up of 15 amino acids. The germline gives CDR1 MNHNS, CDR2 SASEGT. V lost 2 bases, J lost 5 bases, and 4 bases stayed unmatched. The CDR3 region is CASSERDRGRDTQYF. CDR3 sequence (DNA): TGTGCCAGCAGTGAAAGGGACAGGGGAAGAGATACGCAGTATTTT.

This chain joins TRBV6-6 and TRBJ1-2, with no clear D. This CDR3 region has 13 residues. V lost 2 bases to trimming and J lost 10 bases, with 14 bases between them. Germline-derived CDR1 and CDR2 are MNHNY and SVGAGI (reference sequence). DNA for the CDR3: TGTGCCAGCAGTTACAGGTCCACTGATGACTACACCTTC. Residues: CASSYRSTDDYTF.

The genes are TRBV5-1 and TRBJ2-5, with 12 bases that match TRBD2. The DNA end is a closer match to TRBJ2-1, so the J assignment may be wrong. The germline V gene has CDR1 SGHRS and CDR2 YFSETQ. The length of the CDR3 is 20 residues. CDR3 nucleotides: TGCGCCAGCAGCTTGACGGCCAATTTACTAGCGGGGGGCCGGACAAATGAGCAGTTCTTC. As protein: CASSLTANLLAGGRTNEQFF.

This rearrangement joins TRBV2 to TRBJ1-1; D is unresolved. The CDR3 consists of 13 residues. Trimming took off 6 bases at V and 1 base at J, with 9 bases between the two ends. From germline, CDR1 is SNHLY and CDR2 FYNNEI. The DNA of the CDR3 is TGTGCCAGCAGAAAGGAACAGAACACTGAAGCTTTCTTT. Protein: CASRKEQNTEAFF.

This clonotype was counted between two and nine times. The chain couples TRBV12-3 or TRBV12-4 to TRBJ1-2, with D possibly TRBD1 on 5 matching bases. The CDR3 totals 15 residues. Trimming took off 3 bases at V and 0 bases at J, with 11 bases between the two ends. This CDR3 reads CASSFRGRANYGYTF. The CDR3 coding sequence is TGTGCCAGCAGTTTCCGGGGGAGAGCTAACTATGGCTACACCTTC.

In this sample, this clonotype turned up many times. Germline and junction disagree at one end, which may indicate a read error. CDR3 in amino acids: CASRPGGQETQYF. The CDR3 DNA is TGCGCCAGCCGTCCCGGGGGGCAAGAGACCCAGTACTTC. The rearrangement links TRBV3-1 to TRBJ2-5; the match to TRBD2 covers 7 bases. This CDR3 contains 13 residues. In germline, CDR1 is LGHDT, CDR2 YNNKEL (reference sequence).

This clonotype was detected only a few times. The gene calls are TRBV7-9 and TRBJ1-4; no clear D. Trimming pared 2 bases from V and 0 bases from J, leaving 13 bases between. CDR3 length: 17 amino acids. Per the germline V gene, CDR1 is SEHNR and CDR2 is FQNEAQ (reference sequence). The CDR3 here is CASSLSPSVTTNEKLFF. In nucleotides, the CDR3 is TGTGCCAGCAGCTTATCCCCTAGTGTCACAACTAATGAAAAACTGTTTTTT.

The V call is TRBV5-1, the J call TRBJ1-4; D is unclear. Germline V gene sequence: CDR1 SGHRS, CDR2 YFSETQ. The CDR3 covers 18 residues. Trimming stripped 1 base from V and 14 bases from J, with 30 bases between. CDR3 loop: CASSLTLAAVGPPESLFF. Here the CDR3 DNA reads TGCGCCAGCAGCTTGACCCTTGCCGCCGTGGGTCCTCCGGAGAGTCTGTTTTTT.

The table lists this clonotype with a few counts. CDR3 in DNA: TGTGCCAGCAGTGCCCTGGGACAGTCCTACGAGCAGTACTTC. This encodes CASSALGQSYEQYF. The chain has TRBV6-1 and TRBJ2-5; 7 bases match TRBD1. The closer fit of TRBJ2-7 to the DNA end suggests the J call may be wrong. Germline CDR1 and CDR2: MNHNS and SASEGT. This CDR3 comprises 14 residues.

The rearrangement joins TRBV10-3 to TRBJ1-4; TRBD1 matches at 7 bases. Germline CDR1 ENHRY, CDR2 SYGVKD. This CDR3 has 15 amino acids. Unmatched junction bases numbered 9, after V lost 6 bases and J lost 5 bases. In DNA, the CDR3 is TGTGCCATCAGGGGGGACAGACGGGCGAATGAAAAACTGTTTTTT. Translating it yields CAIRGDRRANEKLFF.

This clonotype was picked up many times. The V gene is TRBV29-1, the J gene TRBJ2-5; D remains unclear. The V end was cut by 3 bases, the J end by 7 bases, with 18 bases between. The germline CDR1 and CDR2 sequences are SQVTM and ANQGSEA. This CDR3 has 14 residues. The CDR3, as DNA: TGCAGCGTTGAGGCAAACGGGTCCCCGGGGACCCAGTACTTC. It codes for CSVEANGSPGTQYF.

This clonotype occurred a few times. The chain recombines TRBV10-3 with TRBJ2-2, with D perhaps given as TRBD1 or TRBD2 (6 bases each). This CDR3 has 15 residues. Germline V gives CDR1 ENHRY, CDR2 SYGVKD. V was cut by 8 bases and J by 2 bases, with 15 bases left in between. This CDR3 reads CAIGHRDFNTGELFF. The CDR3 bases are TGTGCCATCGGCCACAGGGACTTCAACACCGGGGAGCTGTTTTTT.

This clonotype was recorded a few times. The chain recombines TRBV3-1 with TRBJ2-7; D is unresolved. Germline CDR1 and CDR2: LGHDT and YNNKEL (reference sequence). V dropped 5 bases and J dropped 2 bases, with 13 bases sitting between them. The CDR3 contains 14 residues. The CDR3, as DNA: TGTGCCAGCAGCTCAGACGACGCTCCCTACGAGCAGTACTTC. Translating gives CASSSDDAPYEQYF.

This clonotype was detected once. The gene calls are TRBV27 and TRBJ2-1; D unresolved. CDR3 size: 14 residues. CDR1 is MNHEY, CDR2 SMNVEV, per germline (reference sequence). V lost 5 bases and J lost 3, with 11 bases in between. CDR3 in DNA: TGTGCCAGCAGTCCTCGGAAGGGCTACAATGAGCAGTTCTTC. Protein: CASSPRKGYNEQFF.

The V call is TRBV10-3, the J call TRBJ1-6; D gene uncertain. This CDR3 is built from 14 residues. Trimming removed 1 base at V and 14 bases at J, with 15 bases between. From germline, CDR1 is ENHRY and CDR2 SYGVKD. The CDR3 coding sequence is TGTGCCATCAGTGAGTGGAGGGAAGGTTTTTCCCTCCACTTT. Protein sequence: CAISEWREGFSLHF.

This clonotype was seen more than once but under ten times. V usage is TRBV5-1 and J usage is TRBJ2-7; 11 bases fit TRBD1. Unmatched junction bases numbered 5, after V lost 3 bases and J lost 3 bases. Germline V lookup: CDR1 SGHRS, CDR2 YFSETQ. This CDR3 contains 15 residues. Written as DNA, the CDR3 is TGCGCCAGCAGCTCGGGACAGGGGGTTCTCTACGAGCAGTACTTC. Translating it yields CASSSGQGVLYEQYF.

The V gene is TRBV10-3, the J gene TRBJ2-1; D unclear. The CDR3 has 16 amino acids. The germline V and J ends were trimmed by 2 bases and 0 bases, with 11 bases remaining between them. Germline V gene lookup returns CDR1 ENHRY and CDR2 SYGVKD. The DNA of the CDR3 is TGTGCCATCAGTGAGACGGTGGTAAGCTCCTACAATGAGCAGTTCTTC. Translated: CAISETVVSSYNEQFF.

The rearrangement uses TRBV20-1 and TRBJ2-5; D gene unclear. Trimming took 3 bases from V and 5 from J, leaving 7 bases between them. CDR1 is DFQATT and CDR2 is SNEGSKA in the germline V gene (reference sequence). The length of the CDR3 is 11 residues. CDR3 sequence (DNA): TGCAGTGCTAGTCTGTTGGAGACCCAGTACTTC. This encodes CSASLLETQYF.

This clonotype has more than one count but fewer than ten. This chain joins TRBV2 and TRBJ1-1, with 10 bases identical to TRBD1. The ends lost 8 bases at V and 0 bases at J; junction bases unmatched: 3. The V gene's germline CDR1 is SNHLY and CDR2 FYNNEI. This CDR3 region has 14 residues. This chain's CDR3 is CASSGQGMNTEAFF. CDR3 DNA: TGTGCCAGCTCGGGACAGGGGATGAACACTGAAGCTTTCTTT.

This clonotype was recorded a few times. The chain uses TRBV6-6 and TRBJ1-5, with D perhaps matching TRBD1 (5 bases). V was trimmed by 6 bases and J by 2 bases, leaving 8 bases between them. This CDR3 is built from 13 residues. The germline gives CDR1 MNHNY, CDR2 SVGAGI (reference sequence). CDR3 nucleotide sequence: TGTGCCAGCAGAGGGGACGGCAATCAGCCCCAGCATTTT. Translating it yields CASRGDGNQPQHF.